Below, 2 T cell receptor delta chains from the same sample are listed, as sequenced in a study of gamma-delta T cells after stem cell transplantation. TCRdb re-called the RT-PCR reads via CATT. Of about 1,700 delta-chain clones listed, about 4.5% were seen once; the top ten hold around 34%. The sample comprised gamma-delta T cells. The source of these receptors is a human donor. It is not recorded whose cells these are; they may come from a transplant donor.

As for this clone: This probably arose from a read error, given a far larger clone one base away. The chain couples TRDV2 to TRDJ1; 7 bases are a match to TRDD3. J gave up 0 bases and V 7 bases, and 16 bases lay outside the gene matches. Germline CDR1 GEAIGNYY, CDR2 EKD. This CDR3 is 17 amino acids long. CDR3 protein: CACNRLLGHQNTDKLIF. In nucleotides, the CDR3 is TGTGCCTGCAATAGGCTACTGGGGCACCAGAACACCGATAAACTCATCTTT.

This clone was counted between two and nine times. TCRdb has a much larger clone's protein, which differs at residue 6 from the translation of this DNA, likely because of a read error; what is shown is the protein translated from the DNA. The gene calls are TRDV2 and TRDJ1; 7 bases fit TRDD3. CDR1 and CDR2 (germline): GEAIGNYY, EKD. This CDR3 has 15 amino acids. J gave up 8 bases and V 1 base, and 12 bases lay outside the gene matches. CDR3 loop: CACDTAGGIDGKLIF. The CDR3 DNA follows: TGTGCCTGTGACACTGCTGGGGGTATAGACGGAAAACTCATCTTT.